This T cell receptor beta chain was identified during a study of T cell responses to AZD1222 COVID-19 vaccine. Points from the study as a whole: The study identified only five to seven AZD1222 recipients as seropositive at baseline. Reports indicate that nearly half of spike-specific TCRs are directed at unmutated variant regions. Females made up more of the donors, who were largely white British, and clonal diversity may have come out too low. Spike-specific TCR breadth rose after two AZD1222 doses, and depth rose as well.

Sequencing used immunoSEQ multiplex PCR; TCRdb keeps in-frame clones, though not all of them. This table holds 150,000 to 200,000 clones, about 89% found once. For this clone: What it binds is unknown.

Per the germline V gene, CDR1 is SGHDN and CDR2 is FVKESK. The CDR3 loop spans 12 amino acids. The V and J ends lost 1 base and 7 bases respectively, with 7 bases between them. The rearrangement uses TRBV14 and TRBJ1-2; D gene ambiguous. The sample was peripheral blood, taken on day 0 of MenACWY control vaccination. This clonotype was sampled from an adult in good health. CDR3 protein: CASSQGLLGYTF. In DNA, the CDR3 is TGTGCCAGCAGCCAAGGACTACTTGGCTACACCTTC.